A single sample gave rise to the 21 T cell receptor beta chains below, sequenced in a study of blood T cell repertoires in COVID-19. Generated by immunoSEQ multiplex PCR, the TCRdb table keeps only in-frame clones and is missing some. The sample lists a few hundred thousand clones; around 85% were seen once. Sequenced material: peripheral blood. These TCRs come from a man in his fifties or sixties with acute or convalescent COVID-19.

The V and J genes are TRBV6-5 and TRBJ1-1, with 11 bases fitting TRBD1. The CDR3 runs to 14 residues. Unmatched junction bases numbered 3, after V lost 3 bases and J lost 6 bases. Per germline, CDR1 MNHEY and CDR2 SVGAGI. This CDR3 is CASSYGQGAPEAFF. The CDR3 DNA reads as TGTGCCAGCAGTTATGGACAGGGGGCCCCTGAAGCTTTCTTT.

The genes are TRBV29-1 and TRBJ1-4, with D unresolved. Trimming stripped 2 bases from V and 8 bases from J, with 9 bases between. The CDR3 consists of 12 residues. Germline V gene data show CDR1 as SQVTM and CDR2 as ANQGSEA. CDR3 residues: CSVERAGEKLFF. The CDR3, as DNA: TGCAGCGTTGAACGGGCGGGGGAAAAACTGTTTTTT.

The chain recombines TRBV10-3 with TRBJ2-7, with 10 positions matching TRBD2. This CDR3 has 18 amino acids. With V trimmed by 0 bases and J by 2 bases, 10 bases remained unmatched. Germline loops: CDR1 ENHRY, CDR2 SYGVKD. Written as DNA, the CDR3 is TGTGCCATCAGTGAGTCGGAAAAGGGAGCGGGAGGGACCTACGAGCAGTACTTC. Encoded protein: CAISESEKGAGGTYEQYF.

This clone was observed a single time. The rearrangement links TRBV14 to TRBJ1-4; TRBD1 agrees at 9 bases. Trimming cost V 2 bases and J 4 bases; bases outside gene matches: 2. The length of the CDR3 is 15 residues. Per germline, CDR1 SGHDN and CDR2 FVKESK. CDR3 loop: CASSQLTGGNEKLFF. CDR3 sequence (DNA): TGTGCCAGCAGCCAACTGACAGGGGGTAATGAAAAACTGTTTTTT.

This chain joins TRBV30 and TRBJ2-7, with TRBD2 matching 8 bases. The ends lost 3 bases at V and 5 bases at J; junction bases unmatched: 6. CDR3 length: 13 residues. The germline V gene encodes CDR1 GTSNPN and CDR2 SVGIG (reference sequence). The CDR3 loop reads CAWRSGSQHEQYF. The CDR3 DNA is TGTGCCTGGAGAAGCGGGAGTCAACACGAGCAGTACTTC.

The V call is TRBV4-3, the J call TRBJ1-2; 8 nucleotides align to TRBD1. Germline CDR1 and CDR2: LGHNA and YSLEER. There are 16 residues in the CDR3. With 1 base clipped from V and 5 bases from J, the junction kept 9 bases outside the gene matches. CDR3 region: CASSQAAGGATYGYTF. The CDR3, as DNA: TGCGCCAGCAGCCAAGCTGCAGGGGGCGCGACGTATGGCTACACCTTC.

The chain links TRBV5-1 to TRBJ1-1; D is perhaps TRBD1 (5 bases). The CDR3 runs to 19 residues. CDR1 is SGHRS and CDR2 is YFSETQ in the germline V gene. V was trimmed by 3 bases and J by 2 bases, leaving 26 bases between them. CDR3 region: CASSSASALAPGGNTEAFF. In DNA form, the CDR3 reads TGCGCCAGCAGCTCTGCCAGCGCCCTTGCCCCGGGGGGAAACACTGAAGCTTTCTTT.

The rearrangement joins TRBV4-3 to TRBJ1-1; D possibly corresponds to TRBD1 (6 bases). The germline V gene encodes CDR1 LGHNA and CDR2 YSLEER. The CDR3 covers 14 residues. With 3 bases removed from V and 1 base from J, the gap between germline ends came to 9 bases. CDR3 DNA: TGCGCCAGCAGCCACAGGACAGCGAACACTGAAGCTTTCTTT. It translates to CASSHRTANTEAFF.

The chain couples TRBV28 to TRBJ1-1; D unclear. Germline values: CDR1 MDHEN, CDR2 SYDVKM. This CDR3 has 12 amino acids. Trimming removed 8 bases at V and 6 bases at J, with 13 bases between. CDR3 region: CASRDRTAEAFF. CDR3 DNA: TGTGCCAGCCGAGACCGGACTGCTGAAGCTTTCTTT. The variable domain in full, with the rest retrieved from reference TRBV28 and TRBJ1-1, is DVKVTQSSRYLVKRTGEKVFLECVQDMDHENMFWYRQDPGLGLRLIYFSYDVKMKEKGDIPEGYSVSREKKERFSLILESASTNQTSMYLCASRDRTAEAFFGQGTRLTVV.

This CDR3 reads CASSLVASGIDSYNEQFF. In DNA, the CDR3 is TGCGCCAGCAGCTTGGTAGCCAGCGGGATTGATTCCTACAATGAGCAGTTCTTC. The V call is TRBV5-1, the J call TRBJ2-1, with TRBD2 identical over 7 bases. V shed 0 bases, J shed 1 base, and the junction held 10 bases outside the gene matches. The CDR3 contains 18 residues. CDR1 and CDR2 (germline): SGHRS, YFSETQ.

The CDR3 nucleotides read TGTGCCAGCAGCCGCGGGACGTCTAACACTGAAGCTTTCTTT. Translation: CASSRGTSNTEAFF. The chain uses TRBV6-6 and TRBJ1-1; possibly TRBD1 for D (5 bases). The ends were cut back, 6 bases at V and 2 bases at J, with 13 bases in the middle. The germline V gene has CDR1 MNHNY and CDR2 SVGAGI (reference sequence). The CDR3 is 14 residues long.

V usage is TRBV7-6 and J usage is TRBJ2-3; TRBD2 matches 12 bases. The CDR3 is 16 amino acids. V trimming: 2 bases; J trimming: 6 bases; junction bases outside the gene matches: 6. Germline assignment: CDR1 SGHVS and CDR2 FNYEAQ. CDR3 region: CASSLRLAGEDDTQYF. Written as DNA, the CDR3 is TGTGCCAGCAGCTTAAGACTAGCGGGAGAAGATGATACGCAGTATTTT.

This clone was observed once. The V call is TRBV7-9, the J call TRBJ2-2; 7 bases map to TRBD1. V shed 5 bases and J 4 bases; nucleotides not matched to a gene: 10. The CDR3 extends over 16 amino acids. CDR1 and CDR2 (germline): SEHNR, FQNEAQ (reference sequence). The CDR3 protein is CASSRPGGEATGELFF. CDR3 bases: TGTGCCAGCAGCCGGCCAGGGGGAGAGGCCACCGGGGAGCTGTTTTTT.

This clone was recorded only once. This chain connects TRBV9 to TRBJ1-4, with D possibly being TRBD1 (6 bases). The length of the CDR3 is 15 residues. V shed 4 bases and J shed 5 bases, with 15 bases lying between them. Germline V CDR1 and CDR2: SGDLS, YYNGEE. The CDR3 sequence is CASSHGQRGNEKLFF. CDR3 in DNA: TGTGCCAGCAGCCATGGACAGCGGGGGAATGAAAAACTGTTTTTT.

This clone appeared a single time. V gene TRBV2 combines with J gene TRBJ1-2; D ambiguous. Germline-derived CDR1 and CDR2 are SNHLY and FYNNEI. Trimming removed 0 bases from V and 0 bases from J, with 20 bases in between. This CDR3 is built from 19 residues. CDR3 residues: CASSEAVHARFPANYGYTF. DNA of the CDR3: TGTGCCAGCAGTGAAGCGGTACATGCCCGTTTCCCAGCTAACTATGGCTACACCTTC.

CDR3 nucleotide sequence: TGTGCCAGCAGCCAGAGCGGGAGGGCCGGTAATGAGCAGTTCTTC. Encoded protein: CASSQSGRAGNEQFF. The chain has TRBV7-9 and TRBJ2-1, with TRBD2 matching 10 bases. CDR1 and CDR2 (germline): SEHNR, FQNEAQ (reference sequence). After removal of 5 bases from V and 7 bases from J, the junction contained 8 bases not matched to a gene. CDR3 length: 15 residues.

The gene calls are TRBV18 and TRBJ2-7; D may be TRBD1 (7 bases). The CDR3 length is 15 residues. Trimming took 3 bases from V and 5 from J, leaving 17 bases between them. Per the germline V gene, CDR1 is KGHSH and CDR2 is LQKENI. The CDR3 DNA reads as TGTGCCAGCTCACCGGCGGGACAGCCCACCGACGAGCAGTACTTC. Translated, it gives CASSPAGQPTDEQYF. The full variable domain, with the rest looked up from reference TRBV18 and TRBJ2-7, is NAGVMQNPRHLVRRRGQEARLRCSPMKGHSHVYWYRQLPEEGLKFMVYLQKENIIDESGMPKERFSAEFPKEGPSILRIQQVVRGDSAAYFCASSPAGQPTDEQYFGPGTRLTVT.

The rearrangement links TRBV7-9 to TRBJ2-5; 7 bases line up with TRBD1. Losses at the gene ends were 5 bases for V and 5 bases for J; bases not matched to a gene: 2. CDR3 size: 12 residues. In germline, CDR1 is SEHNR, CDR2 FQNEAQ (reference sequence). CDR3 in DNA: TGTGCCAGCAGCCAGACAGGGGAGACCCAGTACTTC. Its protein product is CASSQTGETQYF.

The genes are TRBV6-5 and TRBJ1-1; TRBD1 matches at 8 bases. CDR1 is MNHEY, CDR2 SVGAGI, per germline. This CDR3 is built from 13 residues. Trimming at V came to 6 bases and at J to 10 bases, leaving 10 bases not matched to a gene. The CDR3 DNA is TGTGCCAGCAGATCATCCAGGGGGCAAGGAGCTTTCTTT. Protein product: CASRSSRGQGAFF.

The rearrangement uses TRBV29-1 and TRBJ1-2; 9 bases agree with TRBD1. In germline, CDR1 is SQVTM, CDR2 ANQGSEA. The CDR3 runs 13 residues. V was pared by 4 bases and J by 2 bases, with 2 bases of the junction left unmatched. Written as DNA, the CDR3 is TGCAGCGTTGTGGGACAGGGCAACTATGGCTACACCTTC. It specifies CSVVGQGNYGYTF.

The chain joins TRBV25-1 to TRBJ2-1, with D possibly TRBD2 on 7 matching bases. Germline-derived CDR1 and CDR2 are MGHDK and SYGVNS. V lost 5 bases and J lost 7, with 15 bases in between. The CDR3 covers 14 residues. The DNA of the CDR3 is TGTGCCAGCAGTTGGGGGGGGCGCAAAAATGAGCAGTTCTTC. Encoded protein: CASSWGGRKNEQFF.